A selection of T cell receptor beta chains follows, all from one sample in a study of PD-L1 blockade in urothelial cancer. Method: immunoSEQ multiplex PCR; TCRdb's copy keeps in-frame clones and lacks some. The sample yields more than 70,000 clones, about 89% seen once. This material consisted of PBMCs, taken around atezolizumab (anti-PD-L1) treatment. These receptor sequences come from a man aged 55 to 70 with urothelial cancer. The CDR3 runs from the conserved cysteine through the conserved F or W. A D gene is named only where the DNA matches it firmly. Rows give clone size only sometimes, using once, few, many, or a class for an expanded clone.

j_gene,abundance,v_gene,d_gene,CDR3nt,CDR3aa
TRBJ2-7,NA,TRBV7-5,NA,TGTGCCAGAAGCTACACCGGGACAGGGGACCACGAGCAGTACTTC,CARSYTGTGDHEQYF
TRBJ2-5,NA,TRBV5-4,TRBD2,TGTGCCAGCAGCCTCGGTGGCCTAGCGGAAGAGACCCAGTACTTC,CASSLGGLAEETQYF
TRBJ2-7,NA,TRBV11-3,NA,TGTGCCAGCAGCTCGGGATTCGAGCAGTACTTC,CASSSGFEQYF
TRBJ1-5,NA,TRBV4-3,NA,TGCGCCAGCAGCCAAGAATATAGCAATCAGCCCCAGCATTTT,CASSQEYSNQPQHF
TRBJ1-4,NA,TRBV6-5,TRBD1,TGTGCCAGCAGTTACTCGACAGGGCCAACTAATGAAAAACTGTTTTTT,CASSYSTGPTNEKLFF
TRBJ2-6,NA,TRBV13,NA,TGTGCCAGCAGCTTAGTACACAGGATTACCTCTGGGGCCAACGTCCTGACTTTC,CASSLVHRITSGANVLTF
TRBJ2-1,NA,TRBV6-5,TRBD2,TGTGCCAGCACCCCGGGACTAGCGGGTAATGAGCAGTTCTTC,CASTPGLAGNEQFF
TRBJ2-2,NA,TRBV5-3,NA,TGTGCCAGAAGCTTGGCCGGTCAGGGACTCGGGGAGCTGTTTTTT,CARSLAGQGLGELFF
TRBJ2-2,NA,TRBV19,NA,TGTGCCAGTAATCAACAGGGGAACACCGGGGAGCTGTTTTTT,CASNQQGNTGELFF
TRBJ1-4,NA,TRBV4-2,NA,TGTGCCAGCAGAATTAAAAGGGGAAATGAAAAACTGTTTTTT,CASRIKRGNEKLFF
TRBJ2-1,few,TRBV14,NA,TGTGCCAGCAGCCGACAGTTCGATGAGCAGTTCTTC,CASSRQFDEQFF
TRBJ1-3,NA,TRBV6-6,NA,TGTGCCAGCACCTCTTCTACAGGAACCGGAAACACCATATATTTT,CASTSSTGTGNTIYF